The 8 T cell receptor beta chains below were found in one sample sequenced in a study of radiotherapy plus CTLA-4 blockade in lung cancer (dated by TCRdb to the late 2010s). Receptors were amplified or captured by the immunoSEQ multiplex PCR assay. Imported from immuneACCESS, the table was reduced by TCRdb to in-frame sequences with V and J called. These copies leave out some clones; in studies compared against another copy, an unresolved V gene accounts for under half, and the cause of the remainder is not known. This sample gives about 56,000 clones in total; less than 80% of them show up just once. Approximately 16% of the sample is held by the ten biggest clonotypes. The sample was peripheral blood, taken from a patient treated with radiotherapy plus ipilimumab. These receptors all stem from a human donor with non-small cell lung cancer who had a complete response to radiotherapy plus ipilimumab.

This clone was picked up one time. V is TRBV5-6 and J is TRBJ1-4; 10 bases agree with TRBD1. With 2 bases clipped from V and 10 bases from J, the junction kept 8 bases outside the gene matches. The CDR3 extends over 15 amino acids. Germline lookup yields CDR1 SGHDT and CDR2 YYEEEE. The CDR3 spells CASSFRDRGGRKLFF. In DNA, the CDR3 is TGTGCCAGCAGCTTCCGGGACAGGGGAGGACGAAAACTGTTTTTT.

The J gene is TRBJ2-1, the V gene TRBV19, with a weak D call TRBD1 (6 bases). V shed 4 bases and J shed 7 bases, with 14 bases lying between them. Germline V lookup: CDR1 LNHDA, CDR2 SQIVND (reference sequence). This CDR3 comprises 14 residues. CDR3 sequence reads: CASSNTGSSNEQFF. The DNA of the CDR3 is TGTGCCAGTAGTAATACAGGGAGTAGTAATGAGCAGTTCTTC.

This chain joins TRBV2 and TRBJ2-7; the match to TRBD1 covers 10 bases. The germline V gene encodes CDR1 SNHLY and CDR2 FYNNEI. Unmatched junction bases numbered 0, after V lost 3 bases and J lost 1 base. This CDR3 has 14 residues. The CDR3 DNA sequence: TGTGCCAGCAGTGAGGACAGGGGGTCCTACGAGCAGTACGTC. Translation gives CASSEDRGSYEQYV.

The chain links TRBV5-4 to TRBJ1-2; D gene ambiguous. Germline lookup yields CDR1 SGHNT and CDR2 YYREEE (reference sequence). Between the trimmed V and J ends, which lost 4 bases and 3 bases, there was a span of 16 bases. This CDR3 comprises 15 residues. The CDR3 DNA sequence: TGTGCCAGCAGCGCCCAGGCAGTATCCGACTATGGCTACACCTTC. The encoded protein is CASSAQAVSDYGYTF.

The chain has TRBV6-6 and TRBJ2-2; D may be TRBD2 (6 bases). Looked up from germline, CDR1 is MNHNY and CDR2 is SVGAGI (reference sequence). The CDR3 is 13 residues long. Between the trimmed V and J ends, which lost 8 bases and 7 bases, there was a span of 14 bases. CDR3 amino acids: CASVAWGVGELFF. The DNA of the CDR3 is TGTGCCAGCGTAGCCTGGGGGGTCGGGGAGCTGTTTTTT.

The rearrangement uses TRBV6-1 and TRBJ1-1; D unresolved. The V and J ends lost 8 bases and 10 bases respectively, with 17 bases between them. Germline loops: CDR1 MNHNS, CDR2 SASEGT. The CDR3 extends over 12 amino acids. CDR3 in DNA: TGTGCCAGCGACCTCACCGGGGAGGGAGCTTTCTTT. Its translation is CASDLTGEGAFF.

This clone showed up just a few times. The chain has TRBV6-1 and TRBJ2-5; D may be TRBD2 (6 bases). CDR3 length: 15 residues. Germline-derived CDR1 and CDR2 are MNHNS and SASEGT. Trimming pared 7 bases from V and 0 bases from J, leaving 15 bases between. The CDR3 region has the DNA TGTGCCAGCATGCATACCTGGGACTACCAAGAGACCCAGTACTTC. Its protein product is CASMHTWDYQETQYF.

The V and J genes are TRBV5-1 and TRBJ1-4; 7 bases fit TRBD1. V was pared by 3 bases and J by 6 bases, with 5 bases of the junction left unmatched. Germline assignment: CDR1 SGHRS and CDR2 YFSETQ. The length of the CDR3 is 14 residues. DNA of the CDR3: TGCGCCAGCAGCTCGCAGGGGGGATATGAAAAACTGTTTTTT. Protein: CASSSQGGYEKLFF.